The table lists the clone carrying this TCR beta chain with a few counts. This CDR3 is 13 amino acids long. Trimming pared 7 bases from V and 2 bases from J, leaving 11 bases between. Germline V gives CDR1 SEHNR, CDR2 FQNEAQ (reference sequence). This specimen belongs to a study of blood T cell repertoires in COVID-19. The overall study: Sites in the United States, Italy and Spain provided acute and convalescent COVID-19 samples. PBMCs, B-cell-depleted T cells, or T cells provided the cDNA or gDNA that made up the material.

As handled by the study authors: Using reference gene primer amplification, nucleated cell counts were estimated. This table comes from immunoSEQ multiplex PCR, and its TCRdb copy is limited to in-frame clones, with some not included. That table furnishes V, J and clone size, whereas the DNA furnished D and trimming. This table holds some 340,000 clones, more than 70% found once. This TCR came from a man younger than 40 with active or convalescent COVID-19. The V gene is TRBV7-9, the J gene TRBJ2-5, with D unclear. Sequencing was done on a sample of peripheral blood. DNA for the CDR3: TGTGCCAGCACTATCGCGTTACAAGAGACCCAGTACTTC. It codes for CASTIALQETQYF.